This is a list of T cell receptor beta chains from one sample in a study of blood T cell repertoires in COVID-19. Clones were sequenced by immunoSEQ multiplex PCR, and TCRdb holds only the in-frame ones, with some missing. The profile shows under 250,000 clones, roughly 90% of them singletons. The sequenced material came from PBMCs or T cells enriched from blood (not recorded which). The receptors here all came from a woman aged 25 to 39 with acute COVID-19. Each CDR3 is given without its conserved first and last residue.

TRBJ2-1,TRBV27,ASSLGDLPTYNEQF
TRBJ1-5,TRBV27,ASSTYYGTESNQPQH
TRBJ1-1,TRBV5-1,ASKLESGTEAF
TRBJ1-6,TRBV7-6,ASSLSGTSDNSPLH
TRBJ2-2,TRBV4-3,ASSPGLTNTGELF
TRBJ2-2,TRBV10-1,ASSEDTGTSGGWGRDTGELF
TRBJ1-2,TRBV4-3,ASSHEKWSGEYGYT
TRBJ1-3,TRBV2,ASRLEGNTIY
TRBJ1-1,TRBV7-9,ASSSMGNTEAF
TRBJ1-2,TRBV6-5,ASTHGGSRYGYT
TRBJ1-2,TRBV6-5,ASSTSWRDGYT
TRBJ2-5,TRBV7-9,ASSHPRETQY
TRBJ1-2,TRBV29-1,SVQNGYT
TRBJ2-2,TRBV30,AWSVRQGWSGELF
TRBJ2-2,TRBV5-8,ASSLSGDTGELF
TRBJ1-4,TRBV6-5,ASSPRGTDNEKLF
TRBJ1-1,TRBV5-1,ASSASGGIQGLGRTEAF
TRBJ2-7,TRBV4-2,ASRDSYEQY
TRBJ1-1,TRBV10-2,ASSETGGSSTEAF
TRBJ2-7,TRBV5-1,ASSFESDGANEQY
TRBJ2-3,TRBV13,ASRPTGTQGGGTDTQY
TRBJ1-1,TRBV5-1,ASSLSGTPNTEAF